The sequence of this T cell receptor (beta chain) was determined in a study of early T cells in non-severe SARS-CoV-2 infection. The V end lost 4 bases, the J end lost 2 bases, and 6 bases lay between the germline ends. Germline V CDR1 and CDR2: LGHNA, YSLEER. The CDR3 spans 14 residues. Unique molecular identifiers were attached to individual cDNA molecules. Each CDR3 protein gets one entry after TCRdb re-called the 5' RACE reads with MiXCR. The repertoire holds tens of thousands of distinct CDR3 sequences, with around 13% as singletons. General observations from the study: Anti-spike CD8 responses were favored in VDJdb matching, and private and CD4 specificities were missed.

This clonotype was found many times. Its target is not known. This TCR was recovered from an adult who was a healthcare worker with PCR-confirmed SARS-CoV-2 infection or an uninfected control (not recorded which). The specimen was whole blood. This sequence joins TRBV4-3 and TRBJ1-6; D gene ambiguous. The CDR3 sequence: CASSLQPYNSPLHF. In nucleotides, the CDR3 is TGCGCCAGCAGCCTCCAACCCTATAATTCACCCCTCCACTTT.